A single sample is the source of the 17 T cell receptor beta chains below, sequenced in a study of Ad26.COV2.S vaccination and SARS-CoV-2 variants. Libraries were prepared by immunoSEQ multiplex PCR; TCRdb keeps only in-frame clonotypes and omits some of them. The sample shows around 450,000 clones, approximately 92% of them seen only once. Treatment denoted: around 19 received Ad26.COV2.S at low or high dose, single or two shots; five or six received placebo; per-sample allocation not given. The samples date from day 63 after the first vaccine or placebo injection. Specimen: peripheral blood, collected in a trial of Ad26.COV2.S vaccine versus placebo. These receptors were collected from a person aged 18-65 years who received the Ad26.COV2.S COVID-19 vaccine or a placebo.

The rearrangement uses TRBV7-2 and TRBJ2-5; D call uncertain. In germline, CDR1 is SGHTA, CDR2 FQGNSA. This CDR3 comprises 13 residues. V was clipped by 1 base and J by 9 bases, with 12 bases between them. The CDR3 protein is CASSLVPEWAQYF. The CDR3 DNA reads TGTGCCAGCAGCTTAGTCCCCGAGTGGGCCCAGTACTTC.

The V call is TRBV5-1, the J call TRBJ2-2, with TRBD2 as a possible D gene (5 bases). CDR3 size: 15 residues. Germline V gene lookup returns CDR1 SGHRS and CDR2 YFSETQ. The V end lost 5 bases, the J end lost 1 base, and 12 bases lay between the germline ends. The CDR3 loop is CASRLGSENTGELFF. DNA for the CDR3: TGCGCCAGCAGACTGGGGAGCGAGAACACCGGGGAGCTGTTTTTT.

J is TRBJ2-4 and V is TRBV19; possible D gene TRBD2, 5 bases. This CDR3 region has 15 residues. Germline V CDR1 and CDR2: LNHDA, SQIVND (reference sequence). V was clipped by 3 bases and J by 4 bases, with 13 bases between them. The CDR3 sequence: CASSMVTGKKNIQYF. The CDR3 coding sequence is TGTGCCAGTAGTATGGTTACCGGGAAGAAAAACATTCAGTACTTC.

The gene calls are TRBV30 and TRBJ2-3; D gene uncertain. The germline V and J ends were trimmed by 1 base and 2 bases, with 13 bases remaining between them. Germline V gene sequence: CDR1 GTSNPN, CDR2 SVGIG (reference sequence). The length of the CDR3 is 15 residues. CDR3 loop: CAWSEGIAFTDTQYF. Here the CDR3 DNA reads TGTGCCTGGAGTGAGGGAATAGCCTTCACAGATACGCAGTATTTT.

J is TRBJ2-2 and V is TRBV5-6; no clear D gene. Germline V CDR1 and CDR2: SGHDT, YYEEEE. The germline V and J ends were trimmed by 0 bases and 3 bases, with 3 bases remaining between them. The CDR3 has 13 amino acids. CDR3 DNA: TGTGCCAGCAGCTTGGTGTACACCGGGGAGCTGTTTTTT. Its protein product is CASSLVYTGELFF.

V gene TRBV14 combines with J gene TRBJ2-2; weak D call: TRBD2 (5 bases). CDR3 size: 16 residues. The germline V gene encodes CDR1 SGHDN and CDR2 FVKESK. Between the trimmed V and J ends, which lost 0 bases and 5 bases, there was a span of 13 bases. This CDR3 is CASSQEIARVTGELFF. CDR3 nucleotide sequence: TGTGCCAGCAGCCAAGAAATCGCGCGGGTTACCGGGGAGCTGTTTTTT.

The genes are TRBV11-3 and TRBJ1-5; D not certain. The germline V and J ends were trimmed by 0 bases and 9 bases, with 12 bases remaining between them. CDR1 and CDR2 from the germline V gene are SGHNT and YENEEA. The CDR3 extends over 14 amino acids. The CDR3 sequence: CASSLEGPSSPQHF. In DNA form, the CDR3 reads TGTGCCAGCAGCTTAGAAGGACCCAGCTCGCCCCAGCATTTT.

V usage is TRBV7-6 and J usage is TRBJ1-4; the match to TRBD1 covers 9 bases. J lost 8 bases, V lost 5 bases, and 9 bases had no gene match. Germline lookup yields CDR1 SGHVS and CDR2 FNYEAQ. The length of the CDR3 is 15 residues. The CDR3 DNA sequence: TGTGCCAGCAGCCCCCGGACAGGGGAAGGGGAAAAACTGTTTTTT. This encodes CASSPRTGEGEKLFF.

The chain carries TRBV9 and TRBJ2-3; TRBD2 agrees at 11 bases. V lost 3 bases to trimming and J lost 1 base; unmatched junction nucleotides: 1. This CDR3 is 15 amino acids long. In germline, CDR1 is SGDLS, CDR2 YYNGEE. The CDR3 spells CASSGLAGRTDTQYF. The CDR3 nucleotides read TGTGCCAGCAGCGGACTAGCGGGACGCACAGATACGCAGTATTTT.

The CDR3 loop is CASSVVPGRNYGYTF. The CDR3 DNA reads TGTGCCAGCAGTGTAGTTCCAGGTCGTAACTATGGCTACACCTTC. The chain links TRBV2 to TRBJ1-2; D uncertain. The germline V gene has CDR1 SNHLY and CDR2 FYNNEI. V lost 4 bases, J lost 1 base, and 13 bases lay in between. This CDR3 contains 15 residues. Looking up the rest from reference TRBV2 and TRBJ1-2 gives the full variable domain: EPEVTQTPSHQVTQMGQEVILRCVPISNHLYFYWYRQILGQKVEFLVSFYNNEISEKSEIFDDQFSVERPDGSNFTLKIRSTKLEDSAMYFCASSVVPGRNYGYTFGSGTRLTVV.

The chain is built from TRBV18 and TRBJ1-5; 9 bases agree with TRBD1. The CDR3 is 16 amino acids. Unmatched junction bases numbered 17, after V lost 6 bases and J lost 11 bases. CDR1 is KGHSH, CDR2 LQKENI, per germline. The DNA for the CDR3 is TGTGCCAGCTCCCCCGACAGGGGGGCACCTTTTCGAGCCCAGCATTTT. Its protein product is CASSPDRGAPFRAQHF.

V usage is TRBV6-5 and J usage is TRBJ1-2; D call uncertain. Trimming left V 6 bases short and J 5 bases short, with 16 bases between. The CDR3 is 14 residues long. CDR1 is MNHEY and CDR2 is SVGAGI in the germline V gene. The CDR3 region has the DNA TGTGCCAGCAGCTTCTCCTCAGGCATTTATGGCTACACCTTC. It is translated as CASSFSSGIYGYTF.

The J gene is TRBJ2-7, the V gene TRBV6-6; D not resolved. Per the germline V gene, CDR1 is MNHNY and CDR2 is SVGAGI (reference sequence). V lost 1 base, J lost 3 bases, and 7 bases lay in between. The CDR3 is 13 residues long. CDR3 in DNA: TGTGCCAGCAGTTACTGGGGTAACTACGAGCAGTACTTC. It encodes CASSYWGNYEQYF.

V gene TRBV7-2 combines with J gene TRBJ2-5; possibly TRBD2 for D (5 bases). This CDR3 has 14 residues. Germline CDR1 SGHTA, CDR2 FQGNSA. Trimming cost V 3 bases and J 3 bases, with 11 bases left between them. This CDR3 is CASSFGAEEETQYF. The CDR3 bases are TGTGCCAGCAGCTTTGGAGCGGAAGAAGAGACCCAGTACTTC. The full variable domain, rest sourced from reference TRBV7-2 and TRBJ2-5, is GAGVSQSPSNKVTEKGKDVELRCDPISGHTALYWYRQSLGQGLEFLIYFQGNSAPDKSGLPSDRFSAERTGGSVSTLTIQRTQQEDSAVYLCASSFGAEEETQYFGPGTRLLVL.

The CDR3 sequence is CASSLGPRGASYNEQFF. In DNA, the CDR3 is TGTGCCAGCAGCCTGGGACCCAGGGGCGCATCCTACAATGAGCAGTTCTTC. The genes are TRBV14 and TRBJ2-1, with a weak D call TRBD1 (6 bases). Germline V gives CDR1 SGHDN, CDR2 FVKESK. The V end lost 4 bases, the J end lost 1 base, and 17 bases lay between the germline ends. The CDR3 has 17 residues.

This chain joins TRBV11-2 and TRBJ2-5; D perhaps matches TRBD2 (7 bases). V was cut by 6 bases and J by 7 bases, with 30 bases left in between. CDR1 is SGHAT and CDR2 is FQNNGV in the germline V gene. CDR3 length: 18 amino acids. For the CDR3, the DNA is TGTGCCAGCAGTTTCGCCTGGGGGGGCGTAGGATTGGAGGGGACCCAGTACTTC. Its protein product is CASSFAWGGVGLEGTQYF.

V gene TRBV7-9 combines with J gene TRBJ2-7; possibly TRBD1 or TRBD2 for D (7 bases each). This CDR3 contains 15 residues. V lost 1 base and J lost 3, with 13 bases in between. The germline V gene has CDR1 SEHNR and CDR2 FQNEAQ (reference sequence). CDR3 sequence (DNA): TGTGCCAGCAGCTTAGGGGGAGGGGGCCGCTACGAGCAGTACGTC. Protein sequence: CASSLGGGGRYEQYV.